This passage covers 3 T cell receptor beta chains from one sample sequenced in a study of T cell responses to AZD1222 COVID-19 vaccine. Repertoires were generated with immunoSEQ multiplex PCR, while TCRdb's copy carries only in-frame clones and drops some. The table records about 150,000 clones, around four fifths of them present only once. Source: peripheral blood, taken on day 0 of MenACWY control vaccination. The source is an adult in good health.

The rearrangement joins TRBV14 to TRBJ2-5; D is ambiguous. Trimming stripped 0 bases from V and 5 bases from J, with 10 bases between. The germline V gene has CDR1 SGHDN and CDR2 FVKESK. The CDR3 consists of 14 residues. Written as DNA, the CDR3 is TGTGCCAGCAGCCAAGAATTGCGTCGGGAGACCCAGTACTTC. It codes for CASSQELRRETQYF.

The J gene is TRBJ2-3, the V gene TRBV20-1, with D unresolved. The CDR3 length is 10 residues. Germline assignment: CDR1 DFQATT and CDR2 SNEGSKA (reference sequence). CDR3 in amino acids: CRTSTDTQYF. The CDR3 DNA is TGCAGGACTTCCACAGATACGCAGTATTTT.

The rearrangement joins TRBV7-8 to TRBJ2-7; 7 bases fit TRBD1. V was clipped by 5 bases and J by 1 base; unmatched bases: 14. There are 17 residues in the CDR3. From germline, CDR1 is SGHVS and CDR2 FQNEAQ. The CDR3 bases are TGTGCCAGCAGCCCCCTTATAGGGACAGCGTATTCCTACGAGCAGTACTTC. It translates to CASSPLIGTAYSYEQYF.